This TCR beta chain was recorded in a study of identical twins. Whole-study findings and limits: Analyses of zero insertions could, in part, be confounded by invariant MAIT and iNKT cells.

The CDR3 loop spans 14 amino acids. V shed 0 bases and J shed 0 bases, with 8 bases lying between them. Germline V CDR1 and CDR2: SQVTM, ANQGSEA. TCRdb fed the 5' RACE reads into MiXCR, producing one record per CDR3 protein. The repertoire has a few hundred thousand distinct CDR3 sequences, roughly a quarter of them found once; the top ten carry 2.9%. This clonotype showed up just a few times. No antigen is known for it. These data also formed part of another study, on T cells expressing NK-cell markers. From that study: Just one sequenced donor of eight was HCMV-seronegative, while seven were seropositive. In several experiments, sorting was confined to alpha-beta TCR T cells through use of an anti-gamma-delta TCR antibody.

The chain carries TRBV29-1 and TRBJ1-2; no reliable D call. This sequence was found in a woman aged 18-29 years in good health. Sequenced sample: CD4+ T cells sorted from blood. DNA of the CDR3: TGCAGCGTTGAAGAGCTCTCAGCTAACTATGGCTACACCTTC. The encoded protein is CSVEELSANYGYTF.